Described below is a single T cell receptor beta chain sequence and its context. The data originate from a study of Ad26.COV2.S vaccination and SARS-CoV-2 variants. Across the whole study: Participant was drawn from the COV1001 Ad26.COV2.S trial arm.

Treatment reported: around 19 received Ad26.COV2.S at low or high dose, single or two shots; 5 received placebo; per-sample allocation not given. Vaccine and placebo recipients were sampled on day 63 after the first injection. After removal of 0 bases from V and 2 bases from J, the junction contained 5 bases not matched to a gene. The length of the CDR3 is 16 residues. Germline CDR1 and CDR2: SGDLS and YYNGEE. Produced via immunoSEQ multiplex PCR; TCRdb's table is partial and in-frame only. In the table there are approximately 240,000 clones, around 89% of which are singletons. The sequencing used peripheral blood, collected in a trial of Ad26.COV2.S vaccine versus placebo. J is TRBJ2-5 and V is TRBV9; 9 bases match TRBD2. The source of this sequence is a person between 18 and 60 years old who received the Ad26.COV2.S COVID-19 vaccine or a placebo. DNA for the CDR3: TGTGCCAGCAGCGTAGGGCCTAGCGGGGTTCAAGAGACCCAGTACTTC. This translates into CASSVGPSGVQETQYF. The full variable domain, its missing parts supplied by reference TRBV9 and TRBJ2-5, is DSGVTQTPKHLITATGQRVTLRCSPRSGDLSVYWYQQSLDQGLQFLIQYYNGEERAKGNILERFSAQQFPDLHSELNLSSLELGDSALYFCASSVGPSGVQETQYFGPGTRLLVL.